This T cell receptor (beta chain) was documented in a study of blood T cells in healthy people across ages. Then a second PCR, running roughly 7 to 11 cycles, was carried out with a sample-barcoded 5' primer and a J-beta primer mix. One entry per CDR3 protein, called by TCRdb with MiXCR from the 5' RACE reads. The sample has 1.5 million to 2 million distinct CDR3 sequences, approximately 50% seen once. Healthy individuals of Caucasian origin from Russia, aged 6 to 90, served as donors. V lost 8 bases to trimming and J lost 1 base, with 16 bases between them. CDR1 is MNHEY, CDR2 SMNVEV, per germline (reference sequence). The CDR3 sequence is 15 residues long. Overall study findings and caveats: As naive T cell percentage varied, TCR beta diversity correlated strongly with it. With donor CMV status unknown, expanded clonotype changes were possibly confounded. The diversity estimates, figures obtained from one million T cells, were considered underestimates.

For this clonotype: Its antigen is as yet unknown.

Sequenced material: blood. The V gene is TRBV27, the J gene TRBJ2-3; perhaps TRBD2 as D (6 bases). This sequence was found in a woman in her 40s in good health. The CDR3, as DNA: TGTGCCAGCCTCAAACTAGCATCGGGCACAGATACGCAGTATTTT. Translated: CASLKLASGTDTQYF.